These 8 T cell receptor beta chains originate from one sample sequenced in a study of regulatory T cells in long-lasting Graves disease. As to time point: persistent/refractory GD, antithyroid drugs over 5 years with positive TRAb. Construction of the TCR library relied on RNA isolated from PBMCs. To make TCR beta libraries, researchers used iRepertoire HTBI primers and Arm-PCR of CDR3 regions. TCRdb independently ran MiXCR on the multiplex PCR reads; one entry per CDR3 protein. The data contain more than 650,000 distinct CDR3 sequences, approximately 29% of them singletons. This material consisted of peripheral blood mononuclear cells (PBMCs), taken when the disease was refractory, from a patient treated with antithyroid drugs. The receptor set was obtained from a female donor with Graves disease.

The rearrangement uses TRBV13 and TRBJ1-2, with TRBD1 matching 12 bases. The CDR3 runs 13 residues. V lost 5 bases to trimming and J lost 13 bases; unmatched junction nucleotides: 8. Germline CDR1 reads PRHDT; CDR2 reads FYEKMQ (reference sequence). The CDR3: CASSARGQGASTF. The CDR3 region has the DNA TGTGCCAGCAGCGCCCGGGGACAGGGGGCTTCCACCTTC.

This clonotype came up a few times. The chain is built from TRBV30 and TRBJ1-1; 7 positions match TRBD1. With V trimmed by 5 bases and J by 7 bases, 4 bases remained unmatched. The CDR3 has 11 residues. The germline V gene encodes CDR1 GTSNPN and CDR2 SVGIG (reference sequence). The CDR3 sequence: CAWWGTVEAFF. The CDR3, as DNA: TGTGCCTGGTGGGGGACAGTTGAAGCTTTCTTT.

DNA for the CDR3: TGTGCCAGCACCCGAGGGGTCGCCTACGAGCAGTACTTC. Translated: CASTRGVAYEQYF. The chain recombines TRBV6-1 with TRBJ2-7; perhaps D is TRBD1 or TRBD2 (5 bases each). The V end was cut by 7 bases, the J end by 2 bases, with 12 bases between. The CDR3 is 13 residues long. Germline V gene sequence: CDR1 MNHNS, CDR2 SASEGT.

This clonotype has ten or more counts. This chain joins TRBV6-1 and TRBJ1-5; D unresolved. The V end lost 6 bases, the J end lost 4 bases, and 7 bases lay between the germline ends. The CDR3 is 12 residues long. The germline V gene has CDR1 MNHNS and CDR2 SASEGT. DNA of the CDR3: TGTGCCAGCAGACAGCCGAATCAGCCCCAGCATTTT. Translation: CASRQPNQPQHF.

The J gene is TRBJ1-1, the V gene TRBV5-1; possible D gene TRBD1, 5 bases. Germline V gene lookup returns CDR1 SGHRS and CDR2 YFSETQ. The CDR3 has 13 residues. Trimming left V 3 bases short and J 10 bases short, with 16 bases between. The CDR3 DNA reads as TGCGCCAGCAGCTCGATGCAGGGTAATGGAGCTTTCTTT. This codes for CASSSMQGNGAFF.

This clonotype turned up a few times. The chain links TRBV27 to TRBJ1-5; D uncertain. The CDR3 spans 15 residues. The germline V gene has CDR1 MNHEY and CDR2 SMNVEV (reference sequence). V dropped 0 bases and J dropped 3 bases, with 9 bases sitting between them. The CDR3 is CASSLSMGINQPQHF. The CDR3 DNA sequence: TGTGCCAGCAGTTTATCGATGGGGATCAATCAGCCCCAGCATTTT.

This CDR3 reads CSARSFSGRARDTQYF. The DNA for the CDR3 is TGCAGTGCTAGAAGTTTTAGCGGGAGGGCCCGTGATACGCAGTATTTT. V usage is TRBV20-1 and J usage is TRBJ2-3; 11 nucleotides line up with TRBD2. The V segment lost 2 bases and the J segment 6 bases; nucleotides outside the gene matches: 10. The CDR3 covers 16 residues. The germline V gene encodes CDR1 DFQATT and CDR2 SNEGSKA (reference sequence).

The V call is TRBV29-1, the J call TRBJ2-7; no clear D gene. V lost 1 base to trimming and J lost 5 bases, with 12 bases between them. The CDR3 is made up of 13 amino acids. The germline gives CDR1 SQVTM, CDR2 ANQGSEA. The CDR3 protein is CSVEGGSFNEQYF. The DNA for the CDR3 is TGCAGCGTTGAAGGGGGTTCTTTTAACGAGCAGTACTTC.